The present TCR beta chain was sequenced within a study of high-grade serous ovarian cancer treatment subgroups. Produced via immunoSEQ multiplex PCR; TCRdb's table is partial and in-frame only. The table has some 4,200 clones, approximately 81% seen once. The tumor samples were collected prior to definitive surgery or chemotherapy. From germline, CDR1 is SNHLY and CDR2 FYNNEI. This CDR3 has 14 amino acids. Deletions cut 6 bases from V and 6 bases from J, with 15 bases between. The specimen sequenced was tumor tissue. This chain links TRBV2 with TRBJ2-4, with D unresolved. The sequence was obtained from a human donor with high-grade serous ovarian cancer. The CDR3 loop is CASRELLDGNIQYF. CDR3 nucleotide sequence: TGTGCCAGCAGGGAACTCCTAGACGGAAACATTCAGTACTTC.